This T cell receptor (beta chain) was captured by sequencing in a study of cytomegalovirus exposure and HLA in healthy donors. The study's findings and limits: Some V segments, TRBV6-2 and TRBV6-3 among them, were indistinguishable and were therefore excluded.

The CDR3 has 14 residues. The germline CDR1 and CDR2 sequences are MNHEY and SVGAGI. With 6 bases clipped from V and 1 base from J, the junction kept 5 bases outside the gene matches. With respect to this clone: Its antigen is as yet unknown.

The PCR had 60 Vbeta and 13 Jbeta primers. Libraries were prepared by immunoSEQ multiplex PCR; TCRdb keeps only in-frame clonotypes and omits some of them. The sample contains fewer than 200,000 clones, approximately 71% of which appear only once. The chain links TRBV6-5 to TRBJ1-1, with 7 nucleotides matching TRBD1. Input material: PBMCs. The TCR originated in a woman in her late teens or twenties in good health and CMV-seropositive. As DNA, the CDR3 is TGTGCCAGCAGCTGGGACAGAAAGAACACTGAAGCTTTCTTT. It specifies CASSWDRKNTEAFF.